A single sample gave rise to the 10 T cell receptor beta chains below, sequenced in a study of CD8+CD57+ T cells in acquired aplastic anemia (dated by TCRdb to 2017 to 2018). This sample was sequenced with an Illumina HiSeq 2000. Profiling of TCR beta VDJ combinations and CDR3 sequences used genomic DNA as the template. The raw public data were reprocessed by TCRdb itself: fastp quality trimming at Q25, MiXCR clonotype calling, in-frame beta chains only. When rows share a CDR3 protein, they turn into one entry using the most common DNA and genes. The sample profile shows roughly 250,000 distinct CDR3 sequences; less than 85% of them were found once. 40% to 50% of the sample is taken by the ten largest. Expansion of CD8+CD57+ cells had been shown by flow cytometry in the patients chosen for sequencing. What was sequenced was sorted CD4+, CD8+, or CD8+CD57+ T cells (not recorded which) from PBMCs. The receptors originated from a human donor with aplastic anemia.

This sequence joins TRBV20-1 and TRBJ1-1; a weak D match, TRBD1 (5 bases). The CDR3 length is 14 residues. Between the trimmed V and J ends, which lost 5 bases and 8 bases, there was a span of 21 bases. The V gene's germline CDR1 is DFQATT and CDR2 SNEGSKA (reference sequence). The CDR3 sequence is CSAFSRVVSPEAFF. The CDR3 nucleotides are TGCAGTGCTTTTTCCAGGGTGGTATCCCCCGAAGCTTTCTTT.

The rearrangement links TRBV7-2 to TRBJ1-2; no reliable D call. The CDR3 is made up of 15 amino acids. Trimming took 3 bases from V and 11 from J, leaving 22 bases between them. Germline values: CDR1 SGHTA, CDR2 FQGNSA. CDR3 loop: CASSFGVTQEIQYTF. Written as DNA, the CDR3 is TGTGCCAGCAGCTTCGGGGTAACCCAAGAGATTCAGTACACCTTC. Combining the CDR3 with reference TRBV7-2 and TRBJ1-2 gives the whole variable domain GAGVSQSPSNKVTEKGKDVELRCDPISGHTALYWYRQSLGQGLEFLIYFQGNSAPDKSGLPSDRFSAERTGGSVSTLTIQRTQQEDSAVYLCASSFGVTQEIQYTFGSGTRLTVV.

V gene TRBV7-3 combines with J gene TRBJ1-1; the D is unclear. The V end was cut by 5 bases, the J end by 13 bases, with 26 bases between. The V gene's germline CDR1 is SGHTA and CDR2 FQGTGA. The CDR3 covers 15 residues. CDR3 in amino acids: CASSISGGGIDTHFF. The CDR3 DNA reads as TGTGCCAGCAGCATCAGCGGAGGCGGGATAGATACGCATTTCTTT.

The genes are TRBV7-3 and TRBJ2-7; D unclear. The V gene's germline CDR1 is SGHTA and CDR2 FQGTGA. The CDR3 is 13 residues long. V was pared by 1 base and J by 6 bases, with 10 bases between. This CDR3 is CASSLNPPAEQYF. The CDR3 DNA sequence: TGTGCCAGCAGCTTAAATCCGCCTGCCGAGCAGTACTTC.

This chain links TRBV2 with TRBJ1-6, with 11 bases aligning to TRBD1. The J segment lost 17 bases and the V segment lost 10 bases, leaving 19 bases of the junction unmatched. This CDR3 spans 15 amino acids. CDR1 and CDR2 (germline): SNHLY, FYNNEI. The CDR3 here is CATSRDRGMNSHVHF. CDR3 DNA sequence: TGTGCCACCAGCAGGGACAGGGGGATGAATTCTCACGTCCACTTT.

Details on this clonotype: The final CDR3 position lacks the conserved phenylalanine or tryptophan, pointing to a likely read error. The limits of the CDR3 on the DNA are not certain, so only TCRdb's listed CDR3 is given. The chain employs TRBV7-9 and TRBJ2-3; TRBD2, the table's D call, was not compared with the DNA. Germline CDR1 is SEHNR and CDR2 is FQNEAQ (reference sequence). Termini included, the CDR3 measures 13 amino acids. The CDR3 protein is CASSSGGGGEGEQ.

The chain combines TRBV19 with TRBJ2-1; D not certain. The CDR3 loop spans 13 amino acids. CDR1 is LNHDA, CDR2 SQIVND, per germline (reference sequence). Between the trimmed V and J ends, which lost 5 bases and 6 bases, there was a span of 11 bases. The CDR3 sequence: CASSRAGPNEQFF. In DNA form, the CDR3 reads TGTGCCAGTAGTCGAGCAGGCCCCAATGAGCAGTTCTTC. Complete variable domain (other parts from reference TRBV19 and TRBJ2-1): DGGITQSPKYLFRKEGQNVTLSCEQNLNHDAMYWYRQDPGQGLRLIYYSQIVNDFQKGDIAEGYSVSREKKESFPLTVTSAQKNPTAFYLCASSRAGPNEQFFGPGTRLTVL.

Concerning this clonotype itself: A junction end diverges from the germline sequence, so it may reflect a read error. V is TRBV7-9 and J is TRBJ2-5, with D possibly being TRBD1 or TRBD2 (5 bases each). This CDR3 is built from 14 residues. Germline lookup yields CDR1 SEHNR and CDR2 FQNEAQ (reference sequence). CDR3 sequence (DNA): TGTGCCAGCAGCCCTGTAGGGACGGACGAGAACCTCGGGTTC. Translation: CASSPVGTDENLGF.

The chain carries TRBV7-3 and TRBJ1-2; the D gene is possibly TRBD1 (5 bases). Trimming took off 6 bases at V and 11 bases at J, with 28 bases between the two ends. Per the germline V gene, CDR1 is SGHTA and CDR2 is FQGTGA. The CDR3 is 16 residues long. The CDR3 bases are TGTGCCAGCAGTTCTGGCGGGACTTGGGGAGAGACCCAGTACACCTTC. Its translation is CASSSGGTWGETQYTF.

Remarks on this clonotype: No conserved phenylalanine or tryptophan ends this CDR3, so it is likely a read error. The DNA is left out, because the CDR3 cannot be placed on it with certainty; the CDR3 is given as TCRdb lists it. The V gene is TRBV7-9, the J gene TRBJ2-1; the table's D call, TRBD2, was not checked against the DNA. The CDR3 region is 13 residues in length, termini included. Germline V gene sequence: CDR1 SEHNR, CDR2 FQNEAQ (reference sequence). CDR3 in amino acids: CASSARTRPQQSQ.